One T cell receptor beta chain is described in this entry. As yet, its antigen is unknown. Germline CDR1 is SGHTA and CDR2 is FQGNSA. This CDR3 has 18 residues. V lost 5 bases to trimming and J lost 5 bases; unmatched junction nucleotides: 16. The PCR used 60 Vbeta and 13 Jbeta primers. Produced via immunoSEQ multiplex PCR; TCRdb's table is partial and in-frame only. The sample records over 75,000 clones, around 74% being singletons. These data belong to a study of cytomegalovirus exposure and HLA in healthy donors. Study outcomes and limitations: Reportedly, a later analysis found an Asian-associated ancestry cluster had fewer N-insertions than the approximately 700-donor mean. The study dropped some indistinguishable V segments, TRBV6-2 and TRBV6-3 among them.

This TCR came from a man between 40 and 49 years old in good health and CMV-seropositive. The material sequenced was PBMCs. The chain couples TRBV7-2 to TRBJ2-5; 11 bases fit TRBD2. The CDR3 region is CASSRMSSGGNLGETQYF. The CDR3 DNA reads TGTGCCAGCAGCCGCATGTCTAGCGGGGGGAATTTGGGGGAGACCCAGTACTTC.